The 12 T cell receptor beta chains reported below all come from one sample, sequenced in a study of blood T cell repertoires in COVID-19. Produced via immunoSEQ multiplex PCR; TCRdb's table is partial and in-frame only. This sample yields 99,000 or so clones, of which 75% to 95% are seen a single time; roughly 5.6% belongs to the top ten. Sequencing was carried out using peripheral blood. The receptors originated from a human donor in a cohort sampled during active COVID-19.

The genes are TRBV11-2 and TRBJ2-4; 8 nucleotides agree with TRBD2. The junction had 12 bases not matched to a gene; V was cut back by 4 bases and J by 1 base. The CDR3 totals 18 residues. The germline V gene encodes CDR1 SGHAT and CDR2 FQNNGV. CDR3 in DNA: TGTGCCAGCAGCTCCCTCGGAGCGGGGGCTGGCGCCAAAAACATTCAGTACTTC. It translates to CASSSLGAGAGAKNIQYF.

In DNA, the CDR3 is TGTGCCAGCAGCTGGTACGGGATGGACTATGGCTACACCTTC. Translated: CASSWYGMDYGYTF. This chain uses TRBV5-6 with TRBJ1-2; D is uncertain. V was clipped by 3 bases and J by 3 bases, with 12 bases between them. The CDR3 is 14 residues long. Germline values: CDR1 SGHDT, CDR2 YYEEEE.

To note about this clone: Sequence at one end of the junction differs from germline and may be a read error. The CDR3 nucleotides are TGTGTCAGCAGCCCCAGACTATTTGGGTTCCGAGTCGAGCAGTACTTC. Its translation is CVSSPRLFGFRVEQYF. The V gene is TRBV14, the J gene TRBJ2-7; weak D call: TRBD2 (5 bases). This CDR3 is built from 16 residues. Germline CDR1 and CDR2: SGHDN and FVKESK.

The J gene is TRBJ2-7, the V gene TRBV5-5, with 10 bases matching TRBD1. This CDR3 comprises 16 residues. CDR1 and CDR2 (germline): SGHKS, YYEKEE (reference sequence). The trim removed 2 bases at V and 5 bases at J, leaving 10 bases unmatched. The CDR3 bases are TGTGCCAGCAGCTTTAGGACAGGGGGAATTTGGGACGAGCAGTACTTC. Protein product: CASSFRTGGIWDEQYF.

The chain links TRBV27 to TRBJ2-3, with TRBD2 identical over 11 bases. This CDR3 comprises 15 residues. Per germline, CDR1 MNHEY and CDR2 SMNVEV (reference sequence). With V trimmed by 3 bases and J by 2 bases, 1 base remained unmatched. This CDR3 reads CASSFSGRVTDTQYF. CDR3 nucleotides: TGTGCCAGCAGTTTTAGCGGGAGGGTCACAGATACGCAGTATTTT.

The rearrangement uses TRBV5-1 and TRBJ2-5; D gene ambiguous. The CDR3 is 13 amino acids. Germline V lookup: CDR1 SGHRS, CDR2 YFSETQ. Trimming shortened V by 1 base and J by 5 bases, and 9 bases separated the two germline ends. This chain's CDR3 is CASSLRSSETQYF. In DNA, the CDR3 is TGCGCCAGCAGCTTGCGGAGTTCGGAGACCCAGTACTTC.

The chain recombines TRBV6-5 with TRBJ1-2; possible D gene TRBD1, 5 bases. Germline CDR1 MNHEY, CDR2 SVGAGI. Trimming removed 7 bases from V and 2 bases from J, with 8 bases in between. The CDR3 has 12 amino acids. CDR3 sequence: CASIGANYGYTF. CDR3 bases: TGTGCCAGCATAGGGGCCAACTATGGCTACACCTTC.

This clone was found once. The V call is TRBV5-4, the J call TRBJ2-5, with TRBD2 identical over 10 bases. J gave up 0 bases and V 1 base, and 9 bases lay outside the gene matches. The CDR3 is 18 amino acids. Per germline, CDR1 SGHNT and CDR2 YYREEE (reference sequence). CDR3 amino acids: CASSLHPGLAAYQETQYF. Here the CDR3 DNA reads TGTGCCAGCAGCTTGCATCCAGGACTAGCGGCCTACCAAGAGACCCAGTACTTC.

This rearrangement joins TRBV4-2 to TRBJ2-1; no clear D. CDR3 size: 13 residues. V was cut by 0 bases and J by 9 bases, with 9 bases left in between. Per germline, CDR1 LGHNA and CDR2 YNFKEQ. The CDR3 spells CASSQEAMSEQFF. The CDR3 DNA sequence: TGTGCCAGCAGCCAAGAAGCAATGAGTGAGCAGTTCTTC.

This chain joins TRBV28 and TRBJ2-1, with 12 bases lining up with TRBD2. Germline values: CDR1 MDHEN, CDR2 SYDVKM. The CDR3 contains 16 residues. The ends lost 4 bases at V and 3 bases at J; junction bases unmatched: 4. CDR3 protein: CASSSGTSGHYNEQFF. The DNA of the CDR3 is TGTGCCAGCAGTTCTGGGACTAGCGGGCACTACAATGAGCAGTTCTTC.

V and J are TRBV6-6 and TRBJ1-1; TRBD1 might be the D (5 bases). Trimming left V 6 bases short and J 4 bases short, with 15 bases between. This CDR3 has 14 amino acids. Germline CDR1 reads MNHNY; CDR2 reads SVGAGI (reference sequence). DNA of the CDR3: TGTGCCAGCAGCTGGGATAAGGGGCCCACTGAAGCTTTCTTT. Protein sequence: CASSWDKGPTEAFF.

The V and J genes are TRBV9 and TRBJ2-3, with 10 bases lining up with TRBD1. The CDR3 has 15 amino acids. Germline V gene lookup returns CDR1 SGDLS and CDR2 YYNGEE. V shed 4 bases, J shed 3 bases, and the junction held 5 bases outside the gene matches. CDR3: CASSSGTGVTDTQYF. DNA of the CDR3: TGTGCCAGCAGCTCCGGGACAGGGGTAACAGATACGCAGTATTTT.